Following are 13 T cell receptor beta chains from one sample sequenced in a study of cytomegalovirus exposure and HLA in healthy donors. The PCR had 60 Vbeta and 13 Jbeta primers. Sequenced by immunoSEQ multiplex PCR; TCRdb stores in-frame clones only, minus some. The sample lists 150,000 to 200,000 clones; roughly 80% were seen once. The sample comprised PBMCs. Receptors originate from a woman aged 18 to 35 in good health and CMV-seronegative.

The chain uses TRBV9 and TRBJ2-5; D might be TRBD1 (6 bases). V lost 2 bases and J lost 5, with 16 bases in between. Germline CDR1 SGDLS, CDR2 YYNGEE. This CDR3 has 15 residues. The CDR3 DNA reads TGTGCCAGCAGCGTGCGACCGGTCACAGGGGAGACCCAGTACTTC. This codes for CASSVRPVTGETQYF. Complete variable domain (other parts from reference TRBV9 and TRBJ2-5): DSGVTQTPKHLITATGQRVTLRCSPRSGDLSVYWYQQSLDQGLQFLIQYYNGEERAKGNILERFSAQQFPDLHSELNLSSLELGDSALYFCASSVRPVTGETQYFGPGTRLLVL.

The CDR3 reads CASSLGAATGELFF. The CDR3 DNA sequence: TGTGCCAGCAGTTTAGGGGCGGCCACCGGGGAGCTGTTTTTT. The chain combines TRBV28 with TRBJ2-2; D may be TRBD1 (5 bases). Between the trimmed V and J ends, which lost 2 bases and 4 bases, there was a span of 8 bases. CDR1 is MDHEN, CDR2 SYDVKM, per germline. The CDR3 runs to 14 residues.

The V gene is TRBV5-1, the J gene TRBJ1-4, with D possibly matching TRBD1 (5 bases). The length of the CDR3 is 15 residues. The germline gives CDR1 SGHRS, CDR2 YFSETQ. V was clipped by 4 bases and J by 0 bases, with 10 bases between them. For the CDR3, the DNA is TGCGCCAGCAGCCCAACAGGATCAACTAATGAAAAACTGTTTTTT. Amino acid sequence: CASSPTGSTNEKLFF.

CDR3 nucleotide sequence: TGTGCCAGCAGCCTCCGGGACAAGTCTAACTATGGCTACACCTTC. Translation: CASSLRDKSNYGYTF. This chain joins TRBV5-4 and TRBJ1-2; tentatively, D is TRBD1 (6 bases). CDR3 length: 15 residues. Germline CDR1 is SGHNT and CDR2 is YYREEE (reference sequence). Trimming removed 4 bases at V and 0 bases at J, with 13 bases between.

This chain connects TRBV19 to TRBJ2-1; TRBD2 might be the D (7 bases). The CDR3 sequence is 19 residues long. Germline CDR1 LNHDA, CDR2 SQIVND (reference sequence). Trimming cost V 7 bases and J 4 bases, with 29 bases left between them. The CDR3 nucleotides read TGTGCCAGTATTCCCAAGGGAGGGGGGAGGGCCGCCGGATACAATGAGCAGTTCTTC. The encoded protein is CASIPKGGGRAAGYNEQFF.

CDR3: CAISETDSQETQYF. CDR3 coding DNA: TGTGCCATCAGTGAAACGGACAGCCAAGAGACCCAGTACTTC. This sequence joins TRBV10-3 and TRBJ2-5; D is possibly TRBD1 (6 bases). Trimming pared 3 bases from V and 1 base from J, leaving 9 bases between. Per the germline V gene, CDR1 is ENHRY and CDR2 is SYGVKD. The CDR3 is 14 residues long.

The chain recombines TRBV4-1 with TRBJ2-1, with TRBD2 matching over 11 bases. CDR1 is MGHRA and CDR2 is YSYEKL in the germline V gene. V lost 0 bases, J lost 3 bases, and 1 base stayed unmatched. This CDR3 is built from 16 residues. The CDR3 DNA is TGCGCCAGCAGCCAAGAGACTAGCGGGGACTACAATGAGCAGTTCTTC. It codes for CASSQETSGDYNEQFF.

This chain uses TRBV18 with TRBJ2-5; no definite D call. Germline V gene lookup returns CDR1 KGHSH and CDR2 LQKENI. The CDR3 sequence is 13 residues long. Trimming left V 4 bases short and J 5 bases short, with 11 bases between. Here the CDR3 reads CASSLISRETQYF. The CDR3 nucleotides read TGTGCCAGCTCACTCATCTCTAGGGAGACCCAGTACTTC.

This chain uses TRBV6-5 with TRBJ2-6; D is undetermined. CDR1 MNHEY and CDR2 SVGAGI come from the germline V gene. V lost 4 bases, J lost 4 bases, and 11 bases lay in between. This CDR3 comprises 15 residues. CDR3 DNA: TGTGCCAGCAGTTCCCAGCGCGCCGGGGCCAACGTCCTGACTTTC. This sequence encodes CASSSQRAGANVLTF.

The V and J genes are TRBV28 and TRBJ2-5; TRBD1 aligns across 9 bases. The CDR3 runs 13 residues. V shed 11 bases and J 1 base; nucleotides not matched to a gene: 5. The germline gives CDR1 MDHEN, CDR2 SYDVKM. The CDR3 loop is CAATGGVQETQYF. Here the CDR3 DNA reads TGTGCCGCCACAGGGGGCGTCCAAGAGACCCAGTACTTC.

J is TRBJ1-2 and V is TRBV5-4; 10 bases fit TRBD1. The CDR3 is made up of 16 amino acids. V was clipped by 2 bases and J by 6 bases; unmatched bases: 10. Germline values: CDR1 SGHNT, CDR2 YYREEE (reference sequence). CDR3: CASSLPGTGERDGYTF. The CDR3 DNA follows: TGTGCCAGCAGCTTACCCGGGACAGGGGAACGGGATGGCTACACCTTC.

The CDR3 DNA reads as TGTGCCAGCAGTGCGGGACTAGTGATGAAAGTAACGAACACCGGGGAGCTGTTTTTT. Translation gives CASSAGLVMKVTNTGELFF. The genes are TRBV28 and TRBJ2-2; 8 nucleotides line up with TRBD2. The CDR3 extends over 19 amino acids. V was clipped by 5 bases and J by 0 bases; unmatched bases: 14. The germline gives CDR1 MDHEN, CDR2 SYDVKM.

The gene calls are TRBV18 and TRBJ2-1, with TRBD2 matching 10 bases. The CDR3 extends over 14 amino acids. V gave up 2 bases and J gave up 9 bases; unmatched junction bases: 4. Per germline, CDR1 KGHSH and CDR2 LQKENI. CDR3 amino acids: CASSPLGLASEQFF. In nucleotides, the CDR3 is TGTGCCAGCTCACCATTGGGACTAGCGAGTGAGCAGTTCTTC. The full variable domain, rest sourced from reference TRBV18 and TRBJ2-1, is NAGVMQNPRHLVRRRGQEARLRCSPMKGHSHVYWYRQLPEEGLKFMVYLQKENIIDESGMPKERFSAEFPKEGPSILRIQQVVRGDSAAYFCASSPLGLASEQFFGPGTRLTVL.